The 14 T cell receptor beta chains given below trace back to one sample, sequenced in a study of PD-1 blockade in classical Hodgkin lymphoma. The data were produced by immunoSEQ multiplex PCR, yet TCRdb's version contains in-frame clones alone and is incomplete. The sample has approximately 9,000 clones, roughly 83% seen once. Time point meaning: cycle 4 day 1 (C4D1), after more than five weeks of nivolumab. Every patient experienced relapse after autologous stem cell transplantation, and brentuximab vedotin exposure varied. Thawed PBMCs underwent magnetic negative selection to yield purified CD4+ T cells. Sequencing used CD4+ T cells from blood, obtained before the fourth cycle of nivolumab. The receptors here all came from a human donor with classical Hodgkin lymphoma.

This rearrangement joins TRBV19 to TRBJ1-2; D gene uncertain. The CDR3 totals 12 residues. Germline V lookup: CDR1 LNHDA, CDR2 SQIVND (reference sequence). Trimming removed 5 bases at V and 4 bases at J, with 8 bases between. The CDR3 sequence is CASSQTGYGYTF. The CDR3 DNA is TGTGCCAGTAGTCAGACGGGCTATGGCTACACCTTC.

The chain carries TRBV27 and TRBJ1-1, with D unresolved. This CDR3 region has 11 residues. Germline V gives CDR1 MNHEY, CDR2 SMNVEV (reference sequence). Deletions cut 7 bases from V and 3 bases from J, with 6 bases between. CDR3 DNA: TGTGCCAGCATATATCACACTGAAGCTTTCTTT. Translation: CASIYHTEAFF.

The chain combines TRBV19 with TRBJ2-4; 10 nucleotides agree with TRBD2. The CDR3 covers 17 residues. Looked up from germline, CDR1 is LNHDA and CDR2 is SQIVND (reference sequence). The junction had 7 bases not matched to a gene; V was cut back by 2 bases and J by 3 bases. CDR3 protein: CASSILTSGVVKNIQYF. CDR3 nucleotides: TGTGCCAGTAGTATACTCACTAGCGGGGTGGTCAAAAACATTCAGTACTTC.

This chain connects TRBV2 to TRBJ2-3; D uncertain. Germline loops: CDR1 SNHLY, CDR2 FYNNEI. The CDR3 covers 14 residues. With 2 bases removed from V and 4 bases from J, the gap between germline ends came to 10 bases. CDR3 nucleotides: TGTGCCAGCAGTGAATCCATTATACCAGATACGCAGTATTTT. Residues: CASSESIIPDTQYF.

The rearrangement joins TRBV27 to TRBJ2-5, with a possible D match to TRBD1 (6 bases). Germline CDR1 reads MNHEY; CDR2 reads SMNVEV (reference sequence). This CDR3 is built from 14 residues. V was clipped by 6 bases and J by 5 bases, with 16 bases between them. CDR3 amino acids: CASSRGWTGETQYF. CDR3 nucleotides: TGTGCCAGCAGCAGGGGCTGGACGGGGGAGACCCAGTACTTC.

The chain uses TRBV5-1 and TRBJ2-3; either TRBD1 or TRBD2 may fit D (6 bases each). This CDR3 is 15 amino acids long. CDR1 and CDR2 (germline): SGHRS, YFSETQ. Trimming stripped 4 bases from V and 0 bases from J, with 12 bases between. CDR3 residues: CASSPTGTSTDTQYF. CDR3 bases: TGCGCCAGCAGCCCTACAGGGACTAGCACAGATACGCAGTATTTT. Based on the CDR3 plus reference TRBV5-1 and TRBJ2-3, the full variable domain is KAGVTQTPRYLIKTRGQQVTLSCSPISGHRSVSWYQQTPGQGLQFLFEYFSETQRNKGNFPGRFSGRQFSNSRSEMNVSTLELGDSALYLCASSPTGTSTDTQYFGPGTRLTVL.

The chain combines TRBV7-3 with TRBJ1-2, with D possibly matching TRBD1 (5 bases). The germline V and J ends were trimmed by 0 bases and 5 bases, with 25 bases remaining between them. Germline V gives CDR1 SGHTA, CDR2 FQGTGA. The CDR3 consists of 19 residues. In DNA form, the CDR3 reads TGTGCCAGCAGCTTAACGGAGTGGGCAGGGATCGCGCGTGGGTATGGCTACACCTTC. Translated, it gives CASSLTEWAGIARGYGYTF.

This clone was seen only a few times. V is TRBV9 and J is TRBJ1-6; D is unresolved. V lost 2 bases and J lost 7, with 10 bases in between. CDR3 length: 14 amino acids. CDR1 is SGDLS and CDR2 is YYNGEE in the germline V gene. Here the CDR3 DNA reads TGTGCCAGCAGCGTGGACGGAATCAATTCACCCCTCCACTTT. The encoded protein is CASSVDGINSPLHF. Together with reference TRBV9 and TRBJ1-6, the CDR3 gives the full variable domain: DSGVTQTPKHLITATGQRVTLRCSPRSGDLSVYWYQQSLDQGLQFLIQYYNGEERAKGNILERFSAQQFPDLHSELNLSSLELGDSALYFCASSVDGINSPLHFGNGTRLTVT.

The chain employs TRBV18 and TRBJ2-7, with 7 bases that match TRBD1. The CDR3 contains 17 residues. V lost 1 base to trimming and J lost 1 base; unmatched junction nucleotides: 10. Germline CDR1 reads KGHSH; CDR2 reads LQKENI. In nucleotides, the CDR3 is TGTGCCAGCTCACCACTTGGGGGCCGGGACAGTTCCTACGAGCAGTACTTC. Protein product: CASSPLGGRDSSYEQYF. Supplemented by reference TRBV18 and TRBJ2-7, the full variable domain reads NAGVMQNPRHLVRRRGQEARLRCSPMKGHSHVYWYRQLPEEGLKFMVYLQKENIIDESGMPKERFSAEFPKEGPSILRIQQVVRGDSAAYFCASSPLGGRDSSYEQYFGPGTRLTVT.

This chain connects TRBV7-9 to TRBJ2-1; the match to TRBD2 covers 13 bases. The V and J ends lost 5 bases and 8 bases, in that order; junction bases with no gene match: 6. The germline V gene has CDR1 SEHNR and CDR2 FQNEAQ (reference sequence). CDR3 length: 15 residues. CDR3 sequence: CASSPGLAGEDEQFF. The CDR3 DNA follows: TGTGCCAGCAGCCCTGGACTAGCGGGAGAGGATGAGCAGTTCTTC.

In its sample, this clone was seen a few times. This sequence joins TRBV30 and TRBJ1-1; D is unclear. Trimming took off 8 bases at V and 3 bases at J, with 10 bases between the two ends. This CDR3 contains 11 residues. The germline V gene has CDR1 GTSNPN and CDR2 SVGIG (reference sequence). The CDR3 sequence is CALHGYTEAFF. The CDR3, as DNA: TGTGCCCTTCATGGCTACACTGAAGCTTTCTTT.

J is TRBJ1-1 and V is TRBV7-9; D may be TRBD1 (5 bases). The CDR3 runs 15 residues. V was shortened by 4 bases and J by 2 bases, with 14 bases between the two germline ends. Germline-derived CDR1 and CDR2 are SEHNR and FQNEAQ (reference sequence). This chain's CDR3 is CASSSFRDDNTEAFF. The CDR3 DNA follows: TGTGCCAGCAGCTCGTTCCGGGACGACAACACTGAAGCTTTCTTT.

The CDR3 protein is CAWTLGETQYF. The CDR3 nucleotides are TGTGCCTGGACCCTAGGGGAGACCCAGTACTTC. V usage is TRBV30 and J usage is TRBJ2-5; D call uncertain. The CDR3 is 11 amino acids. The V and J ends lost 4 bases and 5 bases respectively, with 8 bases between them. The germline gives CDR1 GTSNPN, CDR2 SVGIG (reference sequence). Based on the CDR3 plus reference TRBV30 and TRBJ2-5, the full variable domain is SQTIHQWPATLVQPVGSPLSLECTVEGTSNPNLYWYRQAAGRGLQLLFYSVGIGQISSEVPQNLSASRPQDRQFILSSKKLLLSDSGFYLCAWTLGETQYFGPGTRLLVL.

This clone was seen only a few times. The V gene is TRBV6-5, the J gene TRBJ1-5, with D unresolved. CDR1 MNHEY and CDR2 SVGAGI come from the germline V gene. The CDR3 has 13 amino acids. V lost 10 bases and J lost 2, with 12 bases in between. CDR3 sequence: CATASGGNQPQHF. The CDR3 DNA reads TGTGCCACAGCTAGCGGAGGCAATCAGCCCCAGCATTTT.